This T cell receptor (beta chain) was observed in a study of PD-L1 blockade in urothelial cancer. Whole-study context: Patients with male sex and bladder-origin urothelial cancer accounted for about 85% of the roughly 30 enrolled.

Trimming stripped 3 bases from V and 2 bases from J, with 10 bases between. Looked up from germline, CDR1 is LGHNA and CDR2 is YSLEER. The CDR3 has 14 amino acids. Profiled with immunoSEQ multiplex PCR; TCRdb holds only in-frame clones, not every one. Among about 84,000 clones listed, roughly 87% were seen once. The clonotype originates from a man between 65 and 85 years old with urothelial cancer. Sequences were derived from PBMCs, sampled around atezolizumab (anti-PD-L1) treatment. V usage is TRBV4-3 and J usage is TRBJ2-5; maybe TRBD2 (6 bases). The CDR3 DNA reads TGCGCCAGCAGCCACTCGGGACTTCAAGAGACCCAGTACTTC. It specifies CASSHSGLQETQYF.